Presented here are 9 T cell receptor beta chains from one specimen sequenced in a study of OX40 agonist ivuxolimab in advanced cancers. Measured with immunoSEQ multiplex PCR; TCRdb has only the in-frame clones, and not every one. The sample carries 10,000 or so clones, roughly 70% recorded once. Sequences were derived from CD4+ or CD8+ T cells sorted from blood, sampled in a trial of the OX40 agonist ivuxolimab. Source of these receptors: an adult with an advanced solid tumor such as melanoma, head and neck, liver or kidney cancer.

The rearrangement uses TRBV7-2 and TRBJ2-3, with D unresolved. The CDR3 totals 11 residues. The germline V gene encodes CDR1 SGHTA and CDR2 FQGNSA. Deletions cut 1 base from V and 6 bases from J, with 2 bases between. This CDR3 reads CASSLVDTQYF. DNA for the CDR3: TGTGCCAGCAGCTTAGTGGATACGCAGTATTTT. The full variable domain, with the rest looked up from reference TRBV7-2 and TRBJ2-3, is GAGVSQSPSNKVTEKGKDVELRCDPISGHTALYWYRQSLGQGLEFLIYFQGNSAPDKSGLPSDRFSAERTGGSVSTLTIQRTQQEDSAVYLCASSLVDTQYFGPGTRLTVL.

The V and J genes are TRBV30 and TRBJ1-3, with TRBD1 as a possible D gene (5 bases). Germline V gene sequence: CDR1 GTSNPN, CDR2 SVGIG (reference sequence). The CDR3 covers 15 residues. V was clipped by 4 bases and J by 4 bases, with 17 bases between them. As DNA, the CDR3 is TGTGCCTGGACCTGGGGGACGGGGTTAGGAAACACCATATATTTT. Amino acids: CAWTWGTGLGNTIYF.

CDR3 DNA sequence: TGCAGCGTTGAAGATAAATCAAGGCAAGCCTCTGGAAACACCATATATTTT. Translation: CSVEDKSRQASGNTIYF. The rearrangement links TRBV29-1 to TRBJ1-3; D remains ambiguous. The CDR3 is 17 residues long. Per the germline V gene, CDR1 is SQVTM and CDR2 is ANQGSEA. V gave up 0 bases and J gave up 0 bases, with 15 bases separating them.

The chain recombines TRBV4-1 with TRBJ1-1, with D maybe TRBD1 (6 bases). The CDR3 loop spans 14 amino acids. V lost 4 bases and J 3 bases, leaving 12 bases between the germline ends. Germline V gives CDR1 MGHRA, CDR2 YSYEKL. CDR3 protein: CASSLGGAYTEAFF. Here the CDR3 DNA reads TGCGCCAGCAGCCTGGGGGGCGCTTACACTGAAGCTTTCTTT.

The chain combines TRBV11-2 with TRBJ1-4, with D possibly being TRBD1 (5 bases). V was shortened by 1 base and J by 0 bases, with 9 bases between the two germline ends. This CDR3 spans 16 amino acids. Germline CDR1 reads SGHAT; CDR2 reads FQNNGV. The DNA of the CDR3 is TGTGCCAGCAGCTTAGGGGGGTTCTCAACTAATGAAAAACTGTTTTTT. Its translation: CASSLGGFSTNEKLFF.

CDR3 loop: CASSPQGGTLANYGYTF. The DNA of the CDR3 is TGTGCCAGCAGCCCGCAGGGGGGGACGCTTGCTAACTATGGCTACACCTTC. The chain is built from TRBV7-2 and TRBJ1-2, with 7 nucleotides matching TRBD1. With V trimmed by 5 bases and J by 0 bases, 12 bases remained unmatched. CDR3 length equals 17 residues. Germline V gene lookup returns CDR1 SGHTA and CDR2 FQGNSA.

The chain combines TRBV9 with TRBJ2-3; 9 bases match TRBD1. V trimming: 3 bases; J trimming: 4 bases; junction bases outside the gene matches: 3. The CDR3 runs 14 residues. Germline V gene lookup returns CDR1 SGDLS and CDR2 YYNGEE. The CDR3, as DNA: TGTGCCAGCAGCGCGGGACAGGGCCCAGATACGCAGTATTTT. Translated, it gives CASSAGQGPDTQYF.

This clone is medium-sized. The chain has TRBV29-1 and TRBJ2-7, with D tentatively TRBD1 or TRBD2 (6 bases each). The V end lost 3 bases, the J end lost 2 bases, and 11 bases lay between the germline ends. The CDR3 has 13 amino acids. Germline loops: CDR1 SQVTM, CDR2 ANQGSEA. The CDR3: CSVEGGTTYEQYF. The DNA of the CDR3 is TGCAGCGTTGAGGGGGGCACAACCTACGAGCAGTACTTC.

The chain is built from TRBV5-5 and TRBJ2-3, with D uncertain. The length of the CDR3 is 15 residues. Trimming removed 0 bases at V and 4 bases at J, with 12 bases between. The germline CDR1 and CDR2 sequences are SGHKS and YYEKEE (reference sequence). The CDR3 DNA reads TGTGCCAGCAGCTTGGGGCCCCTAGTGCCAGATACGCAGTATTTT. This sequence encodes CASSLGPLVPDTQYF.